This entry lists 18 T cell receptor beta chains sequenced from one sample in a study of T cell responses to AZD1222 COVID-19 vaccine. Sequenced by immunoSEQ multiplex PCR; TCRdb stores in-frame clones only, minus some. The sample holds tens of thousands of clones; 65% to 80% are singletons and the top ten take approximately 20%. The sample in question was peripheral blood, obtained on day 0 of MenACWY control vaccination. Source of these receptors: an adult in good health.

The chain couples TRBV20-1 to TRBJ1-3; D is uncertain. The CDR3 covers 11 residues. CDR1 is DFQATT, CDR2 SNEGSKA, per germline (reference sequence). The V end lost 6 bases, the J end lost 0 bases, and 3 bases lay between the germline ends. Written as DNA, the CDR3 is TGCAGTGCGCCCTCTGGAAACACCATATATTTT. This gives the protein CSAPSGNTIYF.

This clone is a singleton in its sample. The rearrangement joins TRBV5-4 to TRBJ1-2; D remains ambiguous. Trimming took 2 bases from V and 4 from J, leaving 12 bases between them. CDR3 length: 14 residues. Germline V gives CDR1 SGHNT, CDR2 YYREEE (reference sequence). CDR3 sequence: CASSLIGSGYGYTF. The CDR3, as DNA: TGTGCCAGCAGCTTAATAGGGAGCGGCTATGGCTACACCTTC.

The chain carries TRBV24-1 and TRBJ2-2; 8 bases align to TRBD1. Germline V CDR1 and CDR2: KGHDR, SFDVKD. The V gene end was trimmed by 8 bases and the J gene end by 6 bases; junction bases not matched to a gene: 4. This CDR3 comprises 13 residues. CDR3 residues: CATNGQGAGELFF. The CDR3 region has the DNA TGTGCCACCAACGGACAGGGAGCCGGGGAGCTGTTTTTT.

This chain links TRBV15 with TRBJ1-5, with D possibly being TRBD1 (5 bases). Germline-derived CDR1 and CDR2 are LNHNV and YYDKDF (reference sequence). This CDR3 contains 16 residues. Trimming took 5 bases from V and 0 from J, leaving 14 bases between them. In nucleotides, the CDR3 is TGTGCCACCAGCCAAAAGGGGATGTATAGCAATCAGCCCCAGCATTTT. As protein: CATSQKGMYSNQPQHF.

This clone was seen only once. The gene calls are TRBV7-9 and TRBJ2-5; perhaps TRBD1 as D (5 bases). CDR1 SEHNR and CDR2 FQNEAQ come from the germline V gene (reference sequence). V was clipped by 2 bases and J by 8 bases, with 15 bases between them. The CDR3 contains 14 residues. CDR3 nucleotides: TGTGCCAGCAGCTTATCGTCTGGCAGGGAAACCCAGTACTTC. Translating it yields CASSLSSGRETQYF.

The chain's CDR3 is CASSIRQSRAQHEQFF. The CDR3 DNA sequence: TGTGCCAGCAGCATCCGGCAGAGTAGGGCCCAGCATGAGCAGTTCTTC. The genes are TRBV11-1 and TRBJ2-1; D unresolved. With 5 bases removed from V and 8 bases from J, the gap between germline ends came to 22 bases. Germline lookup yields CDR1 SGHAT and CDR2 FQDESV (reference sequence). The CDR3 is made up of 16 amino acids.

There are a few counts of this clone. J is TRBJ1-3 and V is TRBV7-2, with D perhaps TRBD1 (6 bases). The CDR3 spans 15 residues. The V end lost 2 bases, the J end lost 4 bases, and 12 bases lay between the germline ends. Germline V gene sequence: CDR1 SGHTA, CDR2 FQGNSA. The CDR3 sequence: CASSLSGALGNTIYF. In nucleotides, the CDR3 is TGTGCCAGCAGCTTATCAGGGGCCCTGGGAAACACCATATATTTT.

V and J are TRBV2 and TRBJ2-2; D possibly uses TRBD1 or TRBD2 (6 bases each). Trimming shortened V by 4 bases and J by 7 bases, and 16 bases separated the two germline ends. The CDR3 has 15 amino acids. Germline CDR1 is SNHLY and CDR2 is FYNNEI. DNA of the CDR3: TGTGCCAGCAGTGGGAATTGGGGGGCTGACGGGGAGCTGTTTTTT. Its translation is CASSGNWGADGELFF.

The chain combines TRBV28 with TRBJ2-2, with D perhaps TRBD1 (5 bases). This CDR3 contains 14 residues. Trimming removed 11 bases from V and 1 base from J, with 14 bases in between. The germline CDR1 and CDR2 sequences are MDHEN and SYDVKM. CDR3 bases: TGTGCCCTCAAGGGGAATTTGAACACCGGGGAGCTGTTTTTT. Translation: CALKGNLNTGELFF.

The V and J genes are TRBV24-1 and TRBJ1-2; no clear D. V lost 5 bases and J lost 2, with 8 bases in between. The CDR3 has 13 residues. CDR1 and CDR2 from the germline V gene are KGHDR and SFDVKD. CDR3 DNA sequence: TGTGCCACCAGTGCGGATCGCAACTATGGCTACACCTTC. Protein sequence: CATSADRNYGYTF.

The CDR3 spells CATSDAREIGNEQFF. The CDR3 DNA sequence: TGTGCCACCAGTGATGCCCGGGAGATCGGCAATGAGCAGTTCTTC. The chain carries TRBV24-1 and TRBJ2-1; D is possibly TRBD2 (6 bases). The CDR3 is 15 residues long. V dropped 3 bases and J dropped 6 bases, with 14 bases sitting between them. Germline lookup yields CDR1 KGHDR and CDR2 SFDVKD.

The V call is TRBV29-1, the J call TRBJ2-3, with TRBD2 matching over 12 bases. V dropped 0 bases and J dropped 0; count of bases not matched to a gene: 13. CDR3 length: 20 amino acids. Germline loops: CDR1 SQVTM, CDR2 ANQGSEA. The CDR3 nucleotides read TGCAGCGTTGAAGATCGGGGGCTAGCGGGAGGGACCCTTAGCACAGATACGCAGTATTTT. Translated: CSVEDRGLAGGTLSTDTQYF.

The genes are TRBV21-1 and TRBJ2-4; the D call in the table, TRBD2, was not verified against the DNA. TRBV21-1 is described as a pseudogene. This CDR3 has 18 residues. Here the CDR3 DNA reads TGTGCCAGCAGCCCCGGGGCTAGCGGAGTTTCAGCCAAAAACATTCAGTACTTC. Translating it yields CASSPGASGVSAKNIQYF.

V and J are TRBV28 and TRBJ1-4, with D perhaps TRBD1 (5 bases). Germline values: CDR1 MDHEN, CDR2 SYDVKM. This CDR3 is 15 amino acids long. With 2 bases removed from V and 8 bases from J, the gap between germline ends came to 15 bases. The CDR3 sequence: CASSLIRVGQEKLFF. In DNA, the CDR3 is TGTGCCAGCAGTTTAATCAGGGTTGGTCAGGAAAAACTGTTTTTT.

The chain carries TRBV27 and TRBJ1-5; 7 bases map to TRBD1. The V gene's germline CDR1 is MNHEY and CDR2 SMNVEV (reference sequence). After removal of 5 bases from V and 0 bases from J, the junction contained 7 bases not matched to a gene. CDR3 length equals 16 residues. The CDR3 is CASSPGTVYSNQPQHF. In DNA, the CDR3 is TGTGCCAGCAGTCCGGGGACAGTTTATAGCAATCAGCCCCAGCATTTT.

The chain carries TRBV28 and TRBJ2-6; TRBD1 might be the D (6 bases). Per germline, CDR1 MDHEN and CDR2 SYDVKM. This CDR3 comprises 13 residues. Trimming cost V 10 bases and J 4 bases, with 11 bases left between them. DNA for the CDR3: TGTGCCACCAGGGGCTCCGGGGCCAACGTCCTGACTTTC. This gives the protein CATRGSGANVLTF.

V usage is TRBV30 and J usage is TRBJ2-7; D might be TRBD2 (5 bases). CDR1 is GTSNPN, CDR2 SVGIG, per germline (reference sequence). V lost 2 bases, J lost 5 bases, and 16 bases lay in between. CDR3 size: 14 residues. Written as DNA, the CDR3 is TGTGCCTGGAGTCGGGCAACCTCCGGGGACGAGCAGTACGTC. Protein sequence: CAWSRATSGDEQYV.

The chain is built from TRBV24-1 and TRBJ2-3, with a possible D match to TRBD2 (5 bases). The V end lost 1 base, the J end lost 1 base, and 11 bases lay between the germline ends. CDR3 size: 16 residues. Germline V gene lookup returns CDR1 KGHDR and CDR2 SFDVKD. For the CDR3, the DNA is TGTGCCACCAGTGATTTACGCTTCGGGGGCACAGATACGCAGTATTTT. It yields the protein CATSDLRFGGTDTQYF.